The present T cell receptor beta chain was sequenced within a study of CD4 T cells in relation to SARS-CoV-2 and coronaviruses. Study-wide context: Convalescent patients had median age roughly 38 years, range roughly 20 to 80.

Libraries were prepared by immunoSEQ multiplex PCR; TCRdb keeps only in-frame clonotypes and omits some of them. This sample has about 38,000 clones, with around 89% found just once. Naive and memory CD4+ T cells came from enriched cryopreserved PBMCs. Germline lookup yields CDR1 MNHEY and CDR2 SVGEGT. The V end lost 3 bases, the J end lost 1 base, and 9 bases lay between the germline ends. CDR3 length: 14 residues. The V call is TRBV6-2 or TRBV6-3, the J call TRBJ1-1; possibly TRBD1 for D (5 bases). The specimen sequenced was memory CD4+ T cells from PBMCs. This TCR came from an adult with COVID-19. The CDR3 nucleotides read TGTGCCAGCAGTTATGGGGGGGGGAACACTGAAGCTTTCTTT. It encodes CASSYGGGNTEAFF.